This T cell receptor beta chain was recovered during a study of blood T cell repertoires in COVID-19. Between the trimmed V and J ends, which lost 6 bases and 6 bases, there was a span of 14 bases. Germline V lookup: CDR1 MNHEY, CDR2 SVGAGI. The CDR3 covers 14 residues. Authors' methods: Estimation of nucleated cell counts was performed using reference gene primer amplification. TCRdb keeps only in-frame clones here, not all; method: immunoSEQ multiplex PCR. The D gene and trimming were derived from the DNA, and the V and J assignments and clone size from that table. The sample has over 50,000 clones, around 86% seen once.

Sample: peripheral blood. The clonotype comes from a human donor in a cohort sampled during active COVID-19. The genes are TRBV6-5 and TRBJ2-2; D is possibly TRBD1 (6 bases). CDR3 region: CASRRHRDPGELFF. CDR3 nucleotide sequence: TGTGCCAGCAGACGACACAGGGACCCCGGGGAGCTGTTTTTT.